The rows below give T cell receptor beta chains drawn from one sample of a study of OX40 agonist ivuxolimab in advanced cancers. Assay used: immunoSEQ multiplex PCR; TCRdb lists only in-frame clones, some missing. The data contain roughly 65,000 clones, around 88% of them singletons. The material sequenced was CD4+ or CD8+ T cells sorted from blood, taken in a trial of the OX40 agonist ivuxolimab. The receptors shown here come from an adult with an advanced solid tumor such as melanoma, head and neck, liver or kidney cancer. CDR3s include the opening cysteine and the closing phenylalanine or tryptophan. D genes are given only for firm matches. Rows may omit the clone size; those that give it use once, few, many or a size class.

D gene: NA
clone size: NA
V gene: TRBV29-1
J gene: TRBJ2-2
CDR3 DNA: TGCAGCGTTGATTATCTTGGGACCGGGGAGCTGTTTTTT
CDR3 protein: CSVDYLGTGELFF

D gene: NA
clone size: NA
V gene: TRBV5-4
J gene: TRBJ2-6
CDR3 DNA: TGTGCCAGCAGCCCGGGGAGGGGGTTAGGGACCAACGTCCTGACTTTC
CDR3 protein: CASSPGRGLGTNVLTF

D gene: TRBD1
clone size: NA
V gene: TRBV7-2
J gene: TRBJ2-5
CDR3 DNA: TGTGCCAGCAGCTTAAACAGGGGAGAGACCCAGTACTTC
CDR3 protein: CASSLNRGETQYF

D gene: NA
clone size: NA
V gene: TRBV5-1
J gene: TRBJ1-4
CDR3 DNA: TGCGCCAGCAGCGAAGGGTCCACGGTTGTCGAAAAACTGTTTTTT
CDR3 protein: CASSEGSTVVEKLFF

D gene: TRBD1
clone size: NA
V gene: TRBV7-3
J gene: TRBJ1-1
CDR3 DNA: TGTGCCAGCAGCTCGCGGACAGGGATGAACACTGAAGCTTTCTTT
CDR3 protein: CASSSRTGMNTEAFF

D gene: NA
clone size: NA
V gene: TRBV5-5
J gene: TRBJ1-2
CDR3 DNA: TGTGCCAGCAGCTTGGAAGGGCATGGCTACACCTTC
CDR3 protein: CASSLEGHGYTF

D gene: NA
clone size: NA
V gene: TRBV11-1
J gene: TRBJ1-1
CDR3 DNA: TGTGCCAGCAGCTTAGAGTTTGGCAGTAGGAACACTGAAGCTTTCTTT
CDR3 protein: CASSLEFGSRNTEAFF

D gene: NA
clone size: few
V gene: TRBV6-5
J gene: TRBJ1-2
CDR3 DNA: TGTGCCAGCAGTTACTCACCCGACTATGGCTACACCTTC
CDR3 protein: CASSYSPDYGYTF

D gene: TRBD1
clone size: NA
V gene: TRBV19
J gene: TRBJ1-5
CDR3 DNA: TGTGCCAGTAGTCCTCTCCCCTCGATACAGGGGAAGAATCAGCCCCAGCATTTT
CDR3 protein: CASSPLPSIQGKNQPQHF

D gene: TRBD1
clone size: NA
V gene: TRBV4-3
J gene: TRBJ1-5
CDR3 DNA: TGCGCCAGCAGCCGGTCCAGGGGGGTCAATCAGCCCCAGCATTTT
CDR3 protein: CASSRSRGVNQPQHF

D gene: NA
clone size: few
V gene: TRBV27
J gene: TRBJ1-2
CDR3 DNA: TGTGCCAGCAGTTTAGGCGGGACATCACTCATCAACTATGGCTACACCTTC
CDR3 protein: CASSLGGTSLINYGYTF

D gene: NA
clone size: few
V gene: TRBV28
J gene: TRBJ2-3
CDR3 DNA: TGTGCCAGCAGTTTGTTCCGGGACCTTAGCACAGATACGCAGTATTTT
CDR3 protein: CASSLFRDLSTDTQYF

D gene: NA
clone size: NA
V gene: TRBV7-9
J gene: TRBJ2-2
CDR3 DNA: TGTGCCAGCAGCTTAGTCCCCGGGGAGCTGTTTTTT
CDR3 protein: CASSLVPGELFF

D gene: NA
clone size: few
V gene: TRBV28
J gene: TRBJ2-7
CDR3 DNA: TGTGCCAGCAGTTTATGGCAGGGGCAGTACGAGCAGTACTTC
CDR3 protein: CASSLWQGQYEQYF

D gene: NA
clone size: NA
V gene: TRBV6-6
J gene: TRBJ2-7
CDR3 DNA: TGTGCCAGCAGTTACTCGAGCAACTCCTACGAGCAGTACTTC
CDR3 protein: CASSYSSNSYEQYF

D gene: NA
clone size: NA
V gene: TRBV6-4
J gene: TRBJ1-5
CDR3 DNA: TGTGCCAGCAGTGAATTCGCAGGACCGAATCAGCCCCAGCATTTT
CDR3 protein: CASSEFAGPNQPQHF

D gene: NA
clone size: NA
V gene: TRBV27
J gene: TRBJ1-2
CDR3 DNA: TGTGCCAGCCGGGAACAGAATAACTATGGCTACACCTTC
CDR3 protein: CASREQNNYGYTF

D gene: NA
clone size: NA
V gene: TRBV11-2
J gene: TRBJ1-4
CDR3 DNA: TGTGCCAGCAGCCAAGGAGACAATAATGAAAAACTGTTTTTT
CDR3 protein: CASSQGDNNEKLFF

D gene: NA
clone size: NA
V gene: TRBV30
J gene: TRBJ1-3
CDR3 DNA: TGTGCCTGGAGTGTTGGGAACACCATATATTTT
CDR3 protein: CAWSVGNTIYF

D gene: TRBD2
clone size: NA
V gene: TRBV11-2
J gene: TRBJ2-3
CDR3 DNA: TGTGCCAGCAGCTTTGGGACTAGCGGAGGAACAGATACGCAGTATTTT
CDR3 protein: CASSFGTSGGTDTQYF